A single sample is the source of the 14 T cell receptor beta chains below, sequenced in a study of blood T cell repertoires in COVID-19. The method was immunoSEQ multiplex PCR; TCRdb's version includes in-frame clones alone and lacks a portion of them. The sample lists roughly 100,000 clones, 82% occurring once. Sequencing was performed on peripheral blood. Receptors were obtained from a man between 60 and 70 years old with acute or convalescent COVID-19.

The chain joins TRBV7-2 to TRBJ2-1; TRBD2 matches at 9 bases. The CDR3 is 14 residues long. Per germline, CDR1 SGHTA and CDR2 FQGNSA. Trimming took 6 bases from V and 2 from J; bases not matched to a gene: 2. The CDR3 sequence: CASRLAGPYNEQFF. The CDR3 nucleotides are TGTGCCAGCAGACTAGCGGGCCCCTACAATGAGCAGTTCTTC. The full variable domain, its missing parts supplied by reference TRBV7-2 and TRBJ2-1, is GAGVSQSPSNKVTEKGKDVELRCDPISGHTALYWYRQSLGQGLEFLIYFQGNSAPDKSGLPSDRFSAERTGGSVSTLTIQRTQQEDSAVYLCASRLAGPYNEQFFGPGTRLTVL.

The chain recombines TRBV18 with TRBJ2-7, with 8 nucleotides matching TRBD2. This CDR3 contains 15 residues. Unmatched junction bases numbered 2, after V lost 0 bases and J lost 1 base. Germline-derived CDR1 and CDR2 are KGHSH and LQKENI. CDR3 in amino acids: CASSPPAGGSYEQYF. The CDR3 region has the DNA TGTGCCAGCTCACCACCGGCGGGAGGTTCCTACGAGCAGTACTTC. Complete variable domain (other parts from reference TRBV18 and TRBJ2-7): NAGVMQNPRHLVRRRGQEARLRCSPMKGHSHVYWYRQLPEEGLKFMVYLQKENIIDESGMPKERFSAEFPKEGPSILRIQQVVRGDSAAYFCASSPPAGGSYEQYFGPGTRLTVT.

The gene calls are TRBV7-6 and TRBJ1-4, with 8 bases fitting TRBD1. Germline-derived CDR1 and CDR2 are SGHVS and FNYEAQ. CDR3 length: 15 residues. V lost 5 bases and J lost 5; bases outside the gene matches: 7. The chain's CDR3 is CASSTSTGVNEKLFF. CDR3 sequence (DNA): TGTGCCAGCAGCACCTCGACAGGGGTAAATGAAAAACTGTTTTTT. The entire variable domain, with the rest obtained from reference TRBV7-6 and TRBJ1-4, is as follows: GAGVSQSPRYKVTKRGQDVALRCDPISGHVSLYWYRQALGQGPEFLTYFNYEAQQDKSGLPNDRFSAERPEGSISTLTIQRTEQRDSAMYRCASSTSTGVNEKLFFGSGTQLSVL.

The chain uses TRBV5-1 and TRBJ2-3; 8 positions agree with TRBD2. After removal of 3 bases from V and 4 bases from J, the junction contained 4 bases not matched to a gene. The CDR3 spans 14 residues. Germline V gives CDR1 SGHRS, CDR2 YFSETQ. CDR3 coding DNA: TGCGCCAGCAGCTCCGGACTAGCTCCAGATACGCAGTATTTT. Its protein product is CASSSGLAPDTQYF.

The chain uses TRBV9 and TRBJ2-7; TRBD2 might be the D (6 bases). Germline V lookup: CDR1 SGDLS, CDR2 YYNGEE. The CDR3 runs 16 residues. Trimming cost V 0 bases and J 6 bases, with 19 bases left between them. The chain's CDR3 is CASSVAGGTGAREQYF. For the CDR3, the DNA is TGTGCCAGCAGCGTAGCAGGCGGGACCGGCGCACGCGAGCAGTACTTC.

The rearrangement links TRBV11-3 to TRBJ2-2; 15 bases are a match to TRBD2. Germline V gene data show CDR1 as SGHNT and CDR2 as YENEEA. The CDR3 is 17 amino acids. V lost 5 bases and J lost 5; bases outside the gene matches: 6. Written as DNA, the CDR3 is TGTGCCAGCAGCCCTGGACTAGCGGGGGGGCGTACCGGGGAGCTGTTTTTT. The encoded protein is CASSPGLAGGRTGELFF.

The chain links TRBV6-4 to TRBJ1-5; TRBD1 might be the D (5 bases). V was cut by 5 bases and J by 6 bases, with 11 bases left in between. Germline values: CDR1 MRHNA, CDR2 SNTAGT. The CDR3 length is 13 residues. The CDR3 nucleotides are TGTGCCAGCAGTCCTTGGGGGGGTCAGCCCCAGCATTTT. It yields the protein CASSPWGGQPQHF.

The gene calls are TRBV28 and TRBJ1-1; D unresolved. CDR1 and CDR2 from the germline V gene are MDHEN and SYDVKM. Deletions cut 5 bases from V and 1 base from J, with 5 bases between. The CDR3 sequence is 12 residues long. In nucleotides, the CDR3 is TGTGCCAGCAGTCTTTGGAACACTGAAGCTTTCTTT. Its protein is CASSLWNTEAFF.

The chain has TRBV29-1 and TRBJ1-6; D is unresolved. V was trimmed by 5 bases and J by 7 bases, leaving 15 bases between them. The CDR3 has 14 amino acids. Germline CDR1 is SQVTM and CDR2 is ANQGSEA. The chain's CDR3 is CSVSTNAGNSPLHF. CDR3 coding DNA: TGCAGCGTTTCTACTAATGCGGGGAATTCACCCCTCCACTTT.

The CDR3 sequence: CSVPSGPNTGELFF. The CDR3 coding sequence is TGCAGCGTTCCTAGCGGACCGAACACCGGGGAGCTGTTTTTT. This chain connects TRBV29-1 to TRBJ2-2, with 7 bases aligning to TRBD2. CDR1 is SQVTM, CDR2 ANQGSEA, per germline. With V trimmed by 5 bases and J by 0 bases, 3 bases remained unmatched. CDR3 length equals 14 residues.

The chain combines TRBV19 with TRBJ1-3; maybe TRBD1 (6 bases). Germline V CDR1 and CDR2: LNHDA, SQIVND (reference sequence). The CDR3 totals 14 residues. V lost 4 bases and J lost 2, with 9 bases in between. CDR3 protein: CASSTDRTGNTIYF. In nucleotides, the CDR3 is TGTGCCAGTAGTACGGACAGAACTGGAAACACCATATATTTT.

The V call is TRBV4-1, the J call TRBJ2-3; 12 bases agree with TRBD2. The CDR3 is 22 residues long. Germline CDR1 is MGHRA and CDR2 is YSYEKL. Trimming at V came to 0 bases and at J to 2 bases, leaving 18 bases not matched to a gene. CDR3 DNA sequence: TGCGCCAGCAGCCAAGATCCGGGTCTAGCGGGAGGGCAACGAGGGGTCACAGATACGCAGTATTTT. This translates into CASSQDPGLAGGQRGVTDTQYF.

The rearrangement links TRBV7-2 to TRBJ2-5, with 11 bases that match TRBD2. Losses at the gene ends were 2 bases for V and 4 bases for J; bases not matched to a gene: 3. The CDR3 runs 15 residues. Germline loops: CDR1 SGHTA, CDR2 FQGNSA. This CDR3 is CASSLYSGGGETQYF. The CDR3, as DNA: TGTGCCAGCAGCTTATATAGCGGGGGGGGAGAGACCCAGTACTTC.

This clone is a singleton in its sample. The gene calls are TRBV30 and TRBJ1-5, with D uncertain. This CDR3 is 13 amino acids long. CDR1 is GTSNPN, CDR2 SVGIG, per germline (reference sequence). The V end was cut by 1 base, the J end by 7 bases, with 11 bases between. The CDR3 sequence: CAWSEGREQPQHF. The CDR3 DNA reads TGTGCCTGGAGTGAGGGTCGGGAACAGCCCCAGCATTTT.